This T cell receptor (beta chain) was captured by sequencing in a study of blood T cell repertoires in COVID-19. Study information: Collection of acute and convalescent COVID-19 samples took place in the United States, Italy and Spain. T cells, B-cell-depleted T cells, or PBMCs provided the cDNA or gDNA that served as material.

In the original processing: Researchers report that nucleated cell counts were estimated from reference gene primer amplification. TCRdb's copy holds only in-frame clones and misses some; the assay was immunoSEQ multiplex PCR. The DNA gave D and trimming, while V, J and clone size come from that table. The sample includes around 80,000 clones, roughly 76% of them seen just once. V was shortened by 2 bases and J by 2 bases, with 12 bases between the two germline ends. Germline V lookup: CDR1 SGHTA, CDR2 FQGNSA. The CDR3 has 15 residues. This sequence was found in an elderly woman with active or convalescent COVID-19. V gene TRBV7-2 combines with J gene TRBJ1-1; no definite D call. The sample was peripheral blood. The CDR3 DNA follows: TGTGCCAGCAGCTTAAACGGTGAAACTAACACTGAAGCTTTCTTT. Protein: CASSLNGETNTEAFF.